One TCR beta chain is described in this entry. This entry belongs to a study of T cells in Graves' hyperthyroidism and ophthalmopathy. Germline V gives CDR1 SGHTA, CDR2 FQGTGA. This CDR3 has 13 residues. The V gene lost 2 bases and the J gene lost 7 bases, with 8 bases spanning the gap. Disease duration was under 3 months in the ophthalmopathy patients, who also had a Clinical Activity Score of at least 3 and a NOSPECS grade of at least 4. Researchers took RNA transcripts and amplified the TCR beta CDR3 regions from them. A first-round RT-PCR of the TCR CDR3 used the HTBI primer set. MiXCR, applied by TCRdb to the multiplex PCR reads, yields one record per CDR3 protein. The data show around 610,000 distinct CDR3 sequences, 14% to 15% seen once.

Source material: blood. This TCR came from a woman in her thirties or forties with Graves' ophthalmopathy. The chain combines TRBV7-3 with TRBJ2-2; D is unclear. The CDR3, as DNA: TGTGCCAGCAGCTTAGGTCCACTCGGGGAGCTGTTTTTT. It yields the protein CASSLGPLGELFF.